Below, one T cell receptor beta chain is given with its context. The antigen remains undetermined. The record originates from a study of T cells in Graves' hyperthyroidism and ophthalmopathy. V shed 6 bases and J 8 bases; nucleotides not matched to a gene: 6. The length of the CDR3 is 12 residues. In germline, CDR1 is SQVTM, CDR2 ANQGSEA. TCR beta CDR3 region amplification was performed from RNA transcripts. TCR CDR3 underwent first-round RT-PCR with the HTBI primer set. TCRdb reprocessed the multiplex PCR reads via MiXCR and lists one record per CDR3 protein. Among around 340,000 distinct CDR3 sequences listed, under 25% were seen once. General study points: In validation, the model predicted ophthalmopathy. These predictions came a median roughly 6 months before onset. Expanded thyroid clonotypes (above 0.001) were mostly also found in blood.

Over 18 months, lack of ophthalmopathy progression marked Graves' hyperthyroidism as stable. Exclusion criteria comprised uncontrolled infection, other autoimmune disease, pregnancy or lactation. This receptor was obtained from a woman aged 50 to 60 with Graves' hyperthyroidism. Sequenced input: blood. The chain has TRBV29-1 and TRBJ2-2; TRBD1 aligns across 7 bases. The chain's CDR3 is CSVGDSRGELFF. CDR3 DNA: TGCAGCGTGGGGGACAGCAGGGGGGAGCTGTTTTTT.